A selection of T cell receptor beta chains follows, all from one sample in a study of response to subunit inactivated influenza vaccine. One entry per CDR3 protein results from TCRdb running MiXCR on the RT-PCR reads. The table has roughly 760,000 distinct CDR3 sequences, around 21% seen once. The starting material was PBMCs from blood, obtained 5 days after vaccination. The receptor set was obtained from a man in his fifties or sixties who received an inactivated influenza vaccine. CDR3s include the opening cysteine and the closing phenylalanine or tryptophan. Each record gives: V gene, clone size, J gene, D gene, CDR3 protein, CDR3 DNA. A D gene is named only where the DNA matches it firmly. Not all rows give a size; the values are once, few, many and, for expanded clones, a class.

v_call: TRBV7-6
clone_size: -
j_call: TRBJ1-2
d_call: TRBD1
cdr3_aa: CASSSPGQGIEFISEYYGYTF
cdr3_nt: TGTGCCAGCAGCTCCCCGGGACAGGGGATTGAGTTTATCAGTGAATACTATGGCTACACCTTC

v_call: TRBV10-1
clone_size: -
j_call: TRBJ2-2
d_call: TRBD1
cdr3_aa: CASSAPGQRTGELFF
cdr3_nt: TGCGCCAGCAGTGCTCCGGGACAGAGAACCGGGGAGCTGTTTTTT

v_call: TRBV29-1
clone_size: many
j_call: TRBJ2-5
d_call: -
cdr3_aa: CSATSGIETQYF
cdr3_nt: TGCAGCGCAACTTCAGGGATAGAGACCCAGTACTTC

v_call: TRBV20-1
clone_size: few
j_call: TRBJ2-1
d_call: -
cdr3_aa: CSARMTTYNEQFF
cdr3_nt: TGCAGTGCTAGAATGACCACATACAATGAGCAGTTCTTC

v_call: TRBV7-9
clone_size: -
j_call: TRBJ2-7
d_call: TRBD2
cdr3_aa: CASSLNQGSWEGEQYF
cdr3_nt: TGTGCCAGCAGCTTAAACCAAGGGAGTTGGGAGGGCGAGCAGTACTTC

v_call: TRBV12-3/TRBV12-4
clone_size: few
j_call: TRBJ1-1
d_call: -
cdr3_aa: CASSTTENTEAFF
cdr3_nt: TGTGCCAGCAGTACTACAGAGAACACTGAAGCTTTCTTT

v_call: TRBV7-9
clone_size: -
j_call: TRBJ1-1
d_call: -
cdr3_aa: CASSFLLNTEAFF
cdr3_nt: TGTGCCAGCAGCTTCCTCCTGAACACTGAAGCTTTCTTT

v_call: TRBV11-1
clone_size: few
j_call: TRBJ2-7
d_call: TRBD2
cdr3_aa: CASSFGPRMSGSSYEQYF
cdr3_nt: TGTGCCAGCAGCTTTGGGCCGAGGATGAGCGGGAGCTCCTACGAGCAGTACTTC

v_call: TRBV7-2
clone_size: -
j_call: TRBJ2-3
d_call: TRBD2
cdr3_aa: CASSYLSGGADTQYF
cdr3_nt: TGTGCCAGCAGCTATCTGAGCGGGGGGGCCGATACGCAGTATTTT

v_call: TRBV10-3
clone_size: -
j_call: TRBJ2-2
d_call: TRBD1
cdr3_aa: CAIKRIQGANTGELFF
cdr3_nt: TGTGCCATCAAAAGAATACAGGGGGCGAACACCGGGGAGCTGTTTTTT

v_call: TRBV6-1
clone_size: once
j_call: TRBJ2-3
d_call: TRBD1
cdr3_aa: CASRQGAMTDTQYF
cdr3_nt: TGTGCCAGCAGACAGGGGGCTATGACAGATACGCAGTATTTT

v_call: TRBV7-2
clone_size: few
j_call: TRBJ2-7
d_call: -
cdr3_aa: CASSFSYYFHEQYF
cdr3_nt: TGTGCCAGCAGCTTCTCCTATTATTTCCACGAGCAGTACTTC

v_call: TRBV24-1
clone_size: -
j_call: TRBJ2-3
d_call: -
cdr3_aa: CATSDSTLRGTYDTDTQYF
cdr3_nt: TGTGCCACCAGTGATTCTACTCTACGGGGGACTTATGACACAGATACGCAGTATTTT

v_call: TRBV12-3/TRBV12-4
clone_size: -
j_call: TRBJ2-1
d_call: TRBD2
cdr3_aa: CASIGTTWTSRGRGYNEQFF
cdr3_nt: TGTGCCAGCATCGGGACTACGTGGACTAGCAGGGGTCGAGGATACAATGAGCAGTTCTTC

v_call: TRBV4-2
clone_size: -
j_call: TRBJ2-5
d_call: -
cdr3_aa: CASSPRDRLQETQYF
cdr3_nt: TGTGCCAGCAGCCCTCGAGACAGGCTCCAAGAGACCCAGTACTTC

v_call: TRBV28
clone_size: -
j_call: TRBJ1-6
d_call: TRBD1
cdr3_aa: CASRPITGGLGYNSPLHF
cdr3_nt: TGTGCCAGCAGACCTATAACAGGGGGTCTAGGCTATAATTCACCCCTCCACTTT

v_call: TRBV28
clone_size: -
j_call: TRBJ2-7
d_call: TRBD2
cdr3_aa: CASSLFGATGRYEQYF
cdr3_nt: TGTGCCAGCAGTTTATTCGGCGCGACCGGGAGGTACGAGCAGTACTTC

v_call: TRBV5-1
clone_size: -
j_call: TRBJ1-4
d_call: -
cdr3_aa: CASSFGDLATNEKLFF
cdr3_nt: TGCGCCAGCAGCTTTGGGGACCTAGCAACTAATGAAAAACTGTTTTTT